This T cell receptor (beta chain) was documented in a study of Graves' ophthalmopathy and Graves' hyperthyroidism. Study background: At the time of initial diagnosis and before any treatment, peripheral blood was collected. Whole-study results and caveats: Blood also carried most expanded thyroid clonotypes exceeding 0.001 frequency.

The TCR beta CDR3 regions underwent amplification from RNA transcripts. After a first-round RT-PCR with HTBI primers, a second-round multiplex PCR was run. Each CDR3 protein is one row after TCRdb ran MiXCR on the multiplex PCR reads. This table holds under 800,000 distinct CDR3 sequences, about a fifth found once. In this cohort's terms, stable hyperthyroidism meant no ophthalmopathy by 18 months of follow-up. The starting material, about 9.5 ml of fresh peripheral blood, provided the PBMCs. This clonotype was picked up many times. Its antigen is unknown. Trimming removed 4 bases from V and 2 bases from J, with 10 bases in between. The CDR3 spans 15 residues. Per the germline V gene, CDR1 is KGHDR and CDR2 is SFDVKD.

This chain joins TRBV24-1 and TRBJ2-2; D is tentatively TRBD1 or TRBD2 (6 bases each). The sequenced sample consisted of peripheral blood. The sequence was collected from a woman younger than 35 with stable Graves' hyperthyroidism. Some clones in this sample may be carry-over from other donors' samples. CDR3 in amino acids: CATSDGGPNTGELFF. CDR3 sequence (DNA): TGTGCCACCAGTGACGGGGGCCCTAACACCGGGGAGCTGTTTTTT.